These T cell receptor beta chains were read from a single sample in a study of persistence of HIV-infected CD4 T cells. Measured with immunoSEQ multiplex PCR; TCRdb has only the in-frame clones, and not every one. The repertoire holds around 39,000 clones, with roughly 90% as singletons. These receptors lack a known antigen. The sample consisted of CD4+ T cells sorted from PBMCs after approximately 20-hour stimulation, taken from a patient who received antiretroviral therapy. These receptors originate from an adult man with HIV who was CMV-seropositive. The CDR3 runs from the conserved cysteine through the conserved F or W. Each record gives: clone size, D gene, V gene, J gene, CDR3 DNA, CDR3 protein. A D gene is named only where the DNA matches it firmly. The size field is filled for only some rows; it gives once, few, many or a size class.

NA	NA	TRBV6-1	TRBJ1-3	TGTGCCAGCAGTGAACTTCGAAACACCATATATTTT	CASSELRNTIYF
NA	TRBD1	TRBV5-4	TRBJ1-1	TGTGCCAGCAGCCCAGAGCCACAGGGGGCGAGTGAAGCTTTCTTT	CASSPEPQGASEAFF
NA	TRBD1	TRBV5-1	TRBJ2-3	TGCGCCAGCAGCCCTGGGACAGGACGTTTCACAGATACGCAGTATTTT	CASSPGTGRFTDTQYF
NA	NA	TRBV7-6	TRBJ1-1	TGTGCCAGCAGCTTACAGGGAAACACTGAAGCTTTCTTT	CASSLQGNTEAFF
NA	TRBD1	TRBV24-1	TRBJ1-2	TGTGCCACCAGTGATTGGACAGGGTGGGGTGGCTACACCTTC	CATSDWTGWGGYTF
NA	NA	TRBV28	TRBJ1-5	TGTGCCAGCAAAACAATACAGAGCAATCAGCCCCAGCATTTT	CASKTIQSNQPQHF
NA	TRBD1	TRBV28	TRBJ1-5	TGTGCCAGCTTCCCCGGCACAGGGGGGAATCAGCCCCAGCATTTT	CASFPGTGGNQPQHF
NA	TRBD2	TRBV6-5	TRBJ2-1	TGTGCCAGCAGTTACCCCGGGGAGGGAAGAAATGAGCAGTTCTTC	CASSYPGEGRNEQFF
once	NA	TRBV21-1	TRBJ2-7	TGTGCCAGCGGGGACCTCTCCTACGAGCAGTACTTC	CASGDLSYEQYF
NA	NA	TRBV7-9	TRBJ2-2	TGTGCCAGCAGCTTAAGGCCCACCGGGGAGCTGTTTTTT	CASSLRPTGELFF